This T cell receptor beta chain was obtained from a study of response to subunit inactivated influenza vaccine. Note on this clonotype: Antigen unknown.

TCRdb used MiXCR to reprocess the RT-PCR reads, holding one entry per CDR3 protein. The table has over 800,000 distinct CDR3 sequences, around 20% seen once. This CDR3 contains 14 residues. Germline CDR1 is MNHEY and CDR2 is SVGEGT. Trimming shortened V by 2 bases and J by 7 bases, and 9 bases separated the two germline ends. Findings of the study overall: New T cells are recruited in small numbers by each seasonal influenza vaccination, according to the authors' suggestion.

The specimen was PBMCs from blood, collected roughly 5 days after vaccination. The receptor's source is a man aged 50 or older who received an inactivated influenza vaccine. The V call is TRBV6-2 or TRBV6-3, the J call TRBJ1-6; tentatively, D is TRBD1 (5 bases). CDR3 region: CASSYAGLNSPLHF. The DNA for the CDR3 is TGTGCCAGCAGTTACGCAGGGTTGAATTCACCCCTCCACTTT.